The clone carrying this TCR beta chain was detected ten times or more. Antigen unknown. Naive CD8 libraries came from around 20,000 to 1,000,000 sorted cells with 10%, 30% or 50% RNA. Isolation of naive CD8 T cells was achieved by sorting on a CD8+CD4-CCR7+CD45RA+ phenotype. These data belong to a study of molecular identifiers for immune sequencing clone quantification. Points from the study as a whole: For effector cells, clones above 20 RNA copies held over 97% of molecules; for naive cells, under 1%. Spiked-in Jurkat TCR RNA corresponding to one cell was reported as detectable against approximately 930,000 naive cells.

Germline lookup yields CDR1 KGHDR and CDR2 SFDVKD. The CDR3 sequence is 15 residues long. The V and J ends lost 9 bases and 0 bases respectively, with 13 bases between them. In TCRdb, the PCR reads were re-called with MiXCR into one record per CDR3 protein. The table records approximately 59,000 distinct CDR3 sequences, 15% to 20% of them present only once. The chain couples TRBV24-1 to TRBJ2-2, with D perhaps matching TRBD2 (5 bases). Sequenced input: naive CD8+ T cells from blood, with Jurkat cell RNA spiked in. The subset was: FACS-sorted CD8+CD4-CCR7+CD45RA+ naive T cells. The receptor's source is a human donor in good health. Some libraries in this study had Jurkat cell RNA spiked in. CDR3 sequence reads: CATGHSATNTGELFF. Here the CDR3 DNA reads TGTGCCACCGGTCATAGCGCGACGAACACCGGGGAGCTGTTTTTT.